Listed below are T cell receptor beta chains from one sample, sequenced in a study of blood T cells in healthy people across ages. TCRdb reprocessed the 5' RACE reads via MiXCR and lists one record per CDR3 protein. The sample holds more than 550,000 distinct CDR3 sequences, 20% to 25% seen once. The sample taken for sequencing was blood. Source of these receptors: a man in his 70s in good health. Each CDR3 is given with its conserved first and last residue. A D gene is named only where the DNA matches it firmly. Expanded clones are given a class, and other clones once, few, many or no size at all.

clone_size: -; j_call: TRBJ1-2; d_call: -; v_call: TRBV19; cdr3_aa: CASGGQLIDGYTF; cdr3_nt: TGTGCCAGTGGTGGCCAGCTAATCGATGGCTACACCTTC
clone_size: -; j_call: TRBJ1-6; d_call: -; v_call: TRBV3-1; cdr3_aa: CASSHVTGWSSPLHF; cdr3_nt: TGTGCCAGCAGCCATGTTACAGGGTGGAGTTCACCCCTCCACTTT
clone_size: -; j_call: TRBJ2-3; d_call: -; v_call: TRBV5-4; cdr3_aa: CAGSSGESTQYF; cdr3_nt: TGTGCCGGCAGTTCAGGGGAGAGTACGCAGTATTTT
clone_size: few; j_call: TRBJ1-2; d_call: -; v_call: TRBV2; cdr3_aa: CASSETRVETYGYTF; cdr3_nt: TGTGCCAGCAGTGAAACAAGGGTTGAGACTTATGGCTACACCTTC
clone_size: -; j_call: TRBJ1-2; d_call: -; v_call: TRBV28; cdr3_aa: CASSHPTVPYGYTF; cdr3_nt: TGTGCCAGCAGTCACCCGACAGTCCCCTATGGCTACACCTTC
clone_size: -; j_call: TRBJ2-6; d_call: -; v_call: TRBV12-3/TRBV12-4; cdr3_aa: CASSLAQGGNVLTF; cdr3_nt: TGTGCCAGCAGTTTAGCGCAGGGGGGCAACGTCCTGACTTTC
clone_size: few; j_call: TRBJ2-7; d_call: TRBD2; v_call: TRBV13; cdr3_aa: CASSLVLAYEQYF; cdr3_nt: TGTGCCAGCAGCTTAGTACTAGCGTACGAGCAGTACTTC
clone_size: -; j_call: TRBJ1-1; d_call: -; v_call: TRBV20-1; cdr3_aa: CSARRQDTEAFF; cdr3_nt: TGCAGTGCTAGAAGGCAGGACACTGAAGCTTTCTTT
clone_size: few; j_call: TRBJ2-3; d_call: TRBD2; v_call: TRBV29-1; cdr3_aa: CSTGGGGTDTQYF; cdr3_nt: TGCAGCACGGGCGGGGGGGGCACAGATACGCAGTATTTT
clone_size: -; j_call: TRBJ1-1; d_call: -; v_call: TRBV20-1; cdr3_aa: CSARDFKAGFRETEAFF; cdr3_nt: TGCAGTGCTAGAGATTTTAAGGCAGGGTTTCGGGAGACTGAAGCTTTCTTT
clone_size: -; j_call: TRBJ2-5; d_call: -; v_call: TRBV5-1; cdr3_aa: CASSSPNQETQYF; cdr3_nt: TGCGCCAGCAGCTCGCCGAACCAAGAGACCCAGTACTTC
clone_size: -; j_call: TRBJ1-2; d_call: TRBD1; v_call: TRBV20-1; cdr3_aa: CSAPRQGLGYGYTF; cdr3_nt: TGCAGTGCTCCACGACAGGGGCTTGGCTATGGCTACACCTTC
clone_size: -; j_call: TRBJ2-3; d_call: TRBD2; v_call: TRBV5-1; cdr3_aa: CASVPGQGFTGTSGGSTDTQYF; cdr3_nt: TGCGCCAGCGTTCCGGGACAGGGGTTTACCGGGACTAGCGGGGGGAGCACAGATACGCAGTATTTT
clone_size: -; j_call: TRBJ2-7; d_call: -; v_call: TRBV11-2; cdr3_aa: CASRKPGLLTYEQYF; cdr3_nt: TGTGCCAGCAGGAAACCAGGGCTTCTTACCTACGAGCAGTACTTC
clone_size: few; j_call: TRBJ2-3; d_call: TRBD1; v_call: TRBV19; cdr3_aa: CASSIRTGIDTQYF; cdr3_nt: TGTGCCAGTAGTATTCGGACAGGGATAGATACGCAGTATTTT
clone_size: -; j_call: TRBJ1-1; d_call: TRBD1; v_call: TRBV9; cdr3_aa: CASSAYSGQLTEAFF; cdr3_nt: TGTGCCAGCAGCGCCTATTCGGGACAGCTCACTGAAGCTTTCTTT
clone_size: once; j_call: TRBJ2-3; d_call: -; v_call: TRBV20-1; cdr3_aa: CSAREAASLADTQYF; cdr3_nt: TGCAGTGCTAGAGAAGCGGCGAGCCTGGCAGATACGCAGTATTTT
clone_size: -; j_call: TRBJ1-3; d_call: -; v_call: TRBV29-1; cdr3_aa: CSGQRRGSGNTIYF; cdr3_nt: TGCAGCGGCCAGAGACGGGGCTCTGGAAACACCATATATTTT
clone_size: few; j_call: TRBJ1-6; d_call: -; v_call: TRBV19; cdr3_aa: CASSTVGRGFNSPLHF; cdr3_nt: TGTGCCAGCAGTACCGTTGGCAGGGGTTTTAATTCACCCCTCCACTTT
clone_size: -; j_call: TRBJ2-5; d_call: TRBD1; v_call: TRBV2; cdr3_aa: CASRKLGQPYQETQYF; cdr3_nt: TGTGCCAGCAGGAAGTTGGGACAGCCGTACCAAGAGACCCAGTACTTC
clone_size: few; j_call: TRBJ1-4; d_call: -; v_call: TRBV7-2; cdr3_aa: CASNPEPSTNEKLFF; cdr3_nt: TGTGCCAGCAACCCGGAGCCCTCAACGAATGAAAAACTGTTTTTT
clone_size: -; j_call: TRBJ2-1; d_call: -; v_call: TRBV20-1; cdr3_aa: CSARDEQFF; cdr3_nt: TGCAGTGCTAGAGATGAGCAGTTCTTC
clone_size: few; j_call: TRBJ2-2; d_call: -; v_call: TRBV19; cdr3_aa: CASSKDGTGELFF; cdr3_nt: TGTGCCAGTAGTAAGGACGGCACCGGGGAGCTGTTTTTT
clone_size: few; j_call: TRBJ2-1; d_call: -; v_call: TRBV28; cdr3_aa: CASAYRANEQFF; cdr3_nt: TGTGCCAGCGCATACAGGGCCAATGAGCAGTTCTTC
clone_size: -; j_call: TRBJ2-6; d_call: -; v_call: TRBV4-1; cdr3_aa: CASSITSSPYSGANVLTF; cdr3_nt: TGCGCCAGCAGCATTACTAGCAGCCCATACTCTGGGGCCAACGTCCTGACTTTC
clone_size: few; j_call: TRBJ2-7; d_call: TRBD1; v_call: TRBV12-3/TRBV12-4; cdr3_aa: CASSLGQGGFYEQYF; cdr3_nt: TGTGCCAGCAGTCTGGGACAGGGAGGGTTCTACGAGCAGTACTTC
clone_size: -; j_call: TRBJ1-2; d_call: -; v_call: TRBV20-1; cdr3_aa: CSAIYDIGVYGYTF; cdr3_nt: TGCAGTGCTATATATGACATCGGCGTCTATGGCTACACCTTC
clone_size: -; j_call: TRBJ2-1; d_call: TRBD2; v_call: TRBV6-6; cdr3_aa: CASSHPSGRDNEQFF; cdr3_nt: TGTGCCAGCAGTCATCCTAGCGGGAGAGACAATGAGCAGTTCTTC
clone_size: few; j_call: TRBJ2-2; d_call: -; v_call: TRBV19; cdr3_aa: CASSIGGGSNTGELFF; cdr3_nt: TGTGCCAGTAGTATAGGAGGAGGGTCGAACACCGGGGAGCTGTTTTTT
clone_size: -; j_call: TRBJ1-1; d_call: TRBD1; v_call: TRBV2; cdr3_aa: CAFTGTGGTEAFF; cdr3_nt: TGTGCTTTCACCGGGACAGGGGGCACTGAAGCTTTCTTT
clone_size: -; j_call: TRBJ1-4; d_call: TRBD1; v_call: TRBV30; cdr3_aa: CACQRGDRGRREKLFF; cdr3_nt: TGTGCCTGCCAACGCGGGGACAGGGGGAGACGTGAAAAACTGTTTTTT